These 28 T cell receptor beta chains share one sample of origin, sequenced in a study of shared clonotypes between healthy human individuals. Produced via immunoSEQ multiplex PCR; TCRdb's table is partial and in-frame only. The sample consists of approximately 2,300,000 clones, 80% to 95% of them appearing once. The sample taken for sequencing was naive CD4+ T cells from PBMCs. Subset meaning: CD45RA+ positively selected. These receptors all come from a young man in good health. Some clones in this sample may be carry-over from other donors' samples.

This clone was seen a handful of times. The sample contains more than one DNA sequence encoding this CDR3. The CDR3 DNA reads as TGTGCCAGTAACAGGGGGAGCAATCAGCCCCAGCATTTT. This sequence encodes CASNRGSNQPQHF. The gene calls are TRBV19 and TRBJ1-5; 8 bases fit TRBD1. Germline CDR1 reads LNHDA; CDR2 reads SQIVND (reference sequence). The CDR3 spans 13 residues. V shed 7 bases, J shed 1 base, and the junction held 0 bases outside the gene matches.

The chain has TRBV27 and TRBJ2-5; D call uncertain. With 2 bases removed from V and 4 bases from J, the gap between germline ends came to 8 bases. Germline V gene lookup returns CDR1 MNHEY and CDR2 SMNVEV (reference sequence). The CDR3 totals 13 residues. CDR3 region: CASSLDWGETQYF. CDR3 DNA sequence: TGTGCCAGCAGTTTAGATTGGGGAGAGACCCAGTACTTC.

This clone has more than one count but fewer than ten. CDR3 in amino acids: CSVTEGSEAFF. CDR3 sequence (DNA): TGCAGCGTTACAGAGGGGTCTGAAGCTTTCTTT. This chain uses TRBV29-1 with TRBJ1-1, with D maybe TRBD1 (5 bases). This CDR3 has 11 amino acids. Trimming left V 5 bases short and J 6 bases short, with 10 bases between. The germline V gene has CDR1 SQVTM and CDR2 ANQGSEA.

V and J are TRBV19 and TRBJ1-5; TRBD1 matches at 7 bases. Germline lookup yields CDR1 LNHDA and CDR2 SQIVND (reference sequence). This CDR3 has 19 residues. Unmatched junction bases numbered 21, after V lost 8 bases and J lost 2 bases. Here the CDR3 DNA reads TGTGCCAGTGCCGGGTGGGGACAGATTCTAAGTGGGGGCAATCAGCCCCAGCATTTT. It translates to CASAGWGQILSGGNQPQHF. The entire variable domain, with the rest obtained from reference TRBV19 and TRBJ1-5, is as follows: DGGITQSPKYLFRKEGQNVTLSCEQNLNHDAMYWYRQDPGQGLRLIYYSQIVNDFQKGDIAEGYSVSREKKESFPLTVTSAQKNPTAFYLCASAGWGQILSGGNQPQHFGDGTRLSIL.

This chain connects TRBV7-8 to TRBJ2-1; the D gene is possibly TRBD1 (5 bases). The CDR3 consists of 16 residues. The germline V and J ends were trimmed by 4 bases and 0 bases, with 13 bases remaining between them. Germline CDR1 is SGHVS and CDR2 is FQNEAQ. This chain's CDR3 is CASSSWGVSSYNEQFF. The DNA for the CDR3 is TGTGCCAGCAGCTCCTGGGGCGTGAGCTCCTACAATGAGCAGTTCTTC.

The chain is built from TRBV19 and TRBJ1-5; 9 bases agree with TRBD1. V gave up 11 bases and J gave up 0 bases; unmatched junction bases: 11. The CDR3 has 16 residues. CDR1 LNHDA and CDR2 SQIVND come from the germline V gene (reference sequence). CDR3 protein: CACTGTGLNSNQPQHF. The CDR3 nucleotides are TGTGCCTGTACCGGGACAGGGCTTAATAGCAATCAGCCCCAGCATTTT.

This chain uses TRBV19 with TRBJ1-5; 7 bases are shared with TRBD1. The CDR3 is 18 amino acids. The junction had 11 bases not matched to a gene; V was cut back by 3 bases and J by 0 bases. From germline, CDR1 is LNHDA and CDR2 SQIVND (reference sequence). In nucleotides, the CDR3 is TGTGCCAGTAGTATCCGGGGACAGACAATAAATAGCAATCAGCCCCAGCATTTT. Its translation: CASSIRGQTINSNQPQHF.

The genes are TRBV11-2 and TRBJ2-7; TRBD2 might be the D (6 bases). V was shortened by 5 bases and J by 2 bases, with 13 bases between the two germline ends. CDR3 size: 14 residues. Germline-derived CDR1 and CDR2 are SGHAT and FQNNGV. The CDR3 DNA sequence: TGTGCCAGCAGCCCCGCGCGGGGTACCTACGAGCAGTACTTC. This codes for CASSPARGTYEQYF.

The V gene is TRBV9, the J gene TRBJ1-2; 8 bases fit TRBD1. The CDR3 is 14 amino acids. CDR1 and CDR2 (germline): SGDLS, YYNGEE. After removal of 1 base from V and 8 bases from J, the junction contained 7 bases not matched to a gene. The CDR3 region has the DNA TGTGCCAGCAGCGTACAGGGGGCTGGGAGAGGCTACACCTTC. It codes for CASSVQGAGRGYTF.

DNA for the CDR3: TGTGCCAGCAGCACGGGACTAGCGGCTTACAATGAGCAGTTCTTC. Amino acids: CASSTGLAAYNEQFF. This chain links TRBV7-6 with TRBJ2-1; 11 bases line up with TRBD2. The CDR3 consists of 15 residues. The trim removed 5 bases at V and 4 bases at J, leaving 4 bases unmatched. The V gene's germline CDR1 is SGHVS and CDR2 FNYEAQ.

The chain combines TRBV28 with TRBJ1-4; 9 bases align to TRBD1. The CDR3 totals 15 residues. CDR1 and CDR2 (germline): MDHEN, SYDVKM. The V segment lost 5 bases and the J segment 7 bases; nucleotides outside the gene matches: 8. Written as DNA, the CDR3 is TGTGCCAGCAGTCCCGCCGGGACAGGGAGTGAAAAACTGTTTTTT. As protein: CASSPAGTGSEKLFF.

The rearrangement links TRBV30 to TRBJ1-5, with TRBD1 as a possible D gene (5 bases). Germline assignment: CDR1 GTSNPN and CDR2 SVGIG (reference sequence). V lost 4 bases, J lost 2 bases, and 9 bases lay in between. The CDR3 is 13 residues long. Here the CDR3 reads CAWNPQGNQPQHF. CDR3 bases: TGTGCCTGGAATCCACAGGGCAATCAGCCCCAGCATTTT.

This rearrangement joins TRBV6-5 to TRBJ2-3; 11 positions match TRBD2. CDR3 size: 14 residues. Germline CDR1 MNHEY, CDR2 SVGAGI. V was clipped by 7 bases and J by 6 bases; unmatched bases: 6. CDR3 loop: CASKLAGEGDTQYF. In DNA, the CDR3 is TGTGCCAGCAAACTAGCGGGAGAGGGTGATACGCAGTATTTT.

The rearrangement links TRBV7-9 to TRBJ2-1; D ambiguous. The CDR3 has 13 amino acids. V lost 5 bases, J lost 8 bases, and 13 bases lay in between. Germline values: CDR1 SEHNR, CDR2 FQNEAQ (reference sequence). CDR3 amino acids: CASSPKSVDEQFF. As DNA, the CDR3 is TGTGCCAGCAGCCCAAAGAGCGTCGATGAGCAGTTCTTC. Using reference TRBV7-9 and TRBJ2-1 for the parts outside the CDR3, the full variable domain is DTGVSQNPRHKITKRGQNVTFRCDPISEHNRLYWYRQTLGQGPEFLTYFQNEAQLEKSRLLSDRFSAERPKGSFSTLEIQRTEQGDSAMYLCASSPKSVDEQFFGPGTRLTVL.

The chain combines TRBV28 with TRBJ2-7; D is possibly TRBD1 (6 bases). The V gene lost 1 base and the J gene lost 2 bases, with 9 bases spanning the gap. The CDR3 extends over 14 amino acids. CDR1 MDHEN and CDR2 SYDVKM come from the germline V gene. CDR3: CASSLSGATYEQYF. The CDR3 DNA reads as TGTGCCAGCAGTTTATCAGGGGCTACCTACGAGCAGTACTTC.

With respect to this clone: Other nucleotide sequences in the sample specify the same CDR3. The chain is built from TRBV10-3 and TRBJ1-5, with TRBD1 matching over 7 bases. Germline V gene sequence: CDR1 ENHRY, CDR2 SYGVKD. The CDR3 contains 14 residues. Trimming took 8 bases from V and 1 from J; bases not matched to a gene: 5. CDR3 in amino acids: CAISDRVSNQPQHF. CDR3 in DNA: TGTGCCATCTCTGACAGGGTAAGCAATCAGCCCCAGCATTTT.

The chain joins TRBV4-1 to TRBJ2-1; D remains unclear. The CDR3 totals 15 residues. Trimming took off 1 base at V and 9 bases at J, with 16 bases between the two ends. Germline V lookup: CDR1 MGHRA, CDR2 YSYEKL. CDR3: CASSQGSSIHGEQFF. CDR3 DNA sequence: TGCGCCAGCAGCCAAGGTAGTAGTATTCATGGTGAGCAGTTCTTC.

The V gene is TRBV21-1, the J gene TRBJ2-7; the table calls TRBD1, which could not be checked here. TRBV21-1 is designated a pseudogene. This CDR3 contains 17 residues. CDR3 loop: CASSTPPGGQGLYEQYF. The CDR3 region has the DNA TGTGCCAGCAGCACCCCCCCAGGGGGACAGGGGCTATACGAGCAGTACTTC.

CDR3 sequence: CASSLHGTGSYEQYF. The CDR3 DNA is TGTGCCAGCAGTTTACACGGGACAGGCTCCTACGAGCAGTACTTC. The V call is TRBV27, the J call TRBJ2-7; 8 bases match TRBD1. V shed 2 bases, J shed 0 bases, and the junction held 3 bases outside the gene matches. This CDR3 contains 15 residues. Germline CDR1 is MNHEY and CDR2 is SMNVEV (reference sequence).

The chain recombines TRBV5-1 with TRBJ2-1, with a possible D match to TRBD1 (6 bases). Trimming cost V 3 bases and J 9 bases, with 22 bases left between them. CDR3 size: 16 residues. Germline CDR1 reads SGHRS; CDR2 reads YFSETQ. CDR3 sequence: CASSYREFGAQGEQFF. The CDR3 DNA is TGCGCCAGCAGCTACAGGGAGTTCGGGGCTCAGGGTGAGCAGTTCTTC.

The chain is built from TRBV2 and TRBJ2-5, with D possibly being TRBD1 or TRBD2 (6 bases each). V was shortened by 11 bases and J by 5 bases, with 18 bases between the two germline ends. Per germline, CDR1 SNHLY and CDR2 FYNNEI. This CDR3 spans 13 amino acids. CDR3 nucleotide sequence: TGTGCCTTTCCGGGGGCTCGAGGGGAGACCCAGTACTTC. This gives the protein CAFPGARGETQYF.

This chain links TRBV7-6 with TRBJ2-5; D not certain. This CDR3 contains 11 residues. Germline V gene data show CDR1 as SGHVS and CDR2 as FNYEAQ. V lost 5 bases to trimming and J lost 5 bases, with 6 bases between them. This chain's CDR3 is CASSPDETQYF. CDR3 DNA: TGTGCCAGCAGCCCGGACGAGACCCAGTACTTC.

The CDR3 sequence is CASSRLVAGSYEQYF. In nucleotides, the CDR3 is TGTGCCAGCAGCCGCCTCGTAGCGGGCAGCTACGAGCAGTACTTC. The chain recombines TRBV7-3 with TRBJ2-7, with TRBD2 matching over 7 bases. V gave up 5 bases and J gave up 3 bases; unmatched junction bases: 10. Germline CDR1 and CDR2: SGHTA and FQGTGA. The CDR3 has 15 residues.

This chain links TRBV12-5 with TRBJ1-1; D perhaps matches TRBD1 (6 bases). Germline CDR1 is LGHNT and CDR2 is FRNRAP. Trimming shortened V by 0 bases and J by 5 bases, and 13 bases separated the two germline ends. The CDR3 sequence is 15 residues long. CDR3 residues: CASGLVSEGVTEAFF. CDR3 DNA: TGTGCTAGTGGTTTGGTAAGTGAGGGGGTGACTGAAGCTTTCTTT.

The chain employs TRBV18 and TRBJ1-2; D remains ambiguous. Germline V gene data show CDR1 as KGHSH and CDR2 as LQKENI. The CDR3 extends over 16 amino acids. V shed 3 bases and J shed 1 base, with 15 bases lying between them. This CDR3 is CASSPPGSLVNYGYTF. The CDR3 DNA is TGTGCCAGCTCACCCCCGGGCAGCCTCGTTAACTATGGCTACACCTTC. The whole variable domain, remainder taken from reference TRBV18 and TRBJ1-2, is NAGVMQNPRHLVRRRGQEARLRCSPMKGHSHVYWYRQLPEEGLKFMVYLQKENIIDESGMPKERFSAEFPKEGPSILRIQQVVRGDSAAYFCASSPPGSLVNYGYTFGSGTRLTVV.

The chain recombines TRBV4-1 with TRBJ2-7; 10 positions match TRBD2. This CDR3 comprises 17 residues. V shed 2 bases and J 1 base; nucleotides not matched to a gene: 8. Germline CDR1 MGHRA, CDR2 YSYEKL. The CDR3: CASSQFRTSGRSYEQYF. DNA of the CDR3: TGCGCCAGCAGCCAATTCAGGACTAGCGGACGGTCCTACGAGCAGTACTTC.

The J gene is TRBJ2-5, the V gene TRBV28; TRBD1 or TRBD2 may be the D gene (6 bases each). The CDR3 is 14 residues long. Between the trimmed V and J ends, which lost 7 bases and 1 base, there was a span of 13 bases. Germline V gives CDR1 MDHEN, CDR2 SYDVKM. The CDR3 is CASTEGGIQETQYF. CDR3 coding DNA: TGTGCCAGCACCGAAGGGGGGATCCAAGAGACCCAGTACTTC.

The chain combines TRBV5-6 with TRBJ2-4, with 14 bases lining up with TRBD2. The CDR3 runs to 19 residues. The J segment lost 0 bases and the V segment lost 4 bases, leaving 9 bases of the junction unmatched. The germline gives CDR1 SGHDT, CDR2 YYEEEE. The chain's CDR3 is CASSPATSGRGGAKNIQYF. Written as DNA, the CDR3 is TGTGCCAGCAGCCCGGCGACTAGCGGGAGGGGTGGAGCCAAAAACATTCAGTACTTC.